The 18 T cell receptor beta chains below come from one sample, sequenced in a study of OX40 agonist ivuxolimab in advanced cancers. The assay was immunoSEQ multiplex PCR, and TCRdb's table has in-frame clones only and misses some. The sample holds roughly 100,000 clones, approximately 94% seen once. The source material was CD4+ or CD8+ T cells sorted from blood, sampled in a trial of the OX40 agonist ivuxolimab. These receptors were collected from an adult with an advanced solid tumor such as melanoma, head and neck, liver or kidney cancer.

V usage is TRBV7-3 and J usage is TRBJ2-1; TRBD1 matches 12 bases. The germline gives CDR1 SGHTA, CDR2 FQGTGA. The CDR3 is 15 residues long. J gave up 8 bases and V 5 bases, and 7 bases lay outside the gene matches. The DNA of the CDR3 is TGTGCCAGCAGCCGGGGGACAGGGGGCACGGATGAGCAGTTCTTC. Residues: CASSRGTGGTDEQFF.

The chain uses TRBV9 and TRBJ2-3, with D tentatively TRBD2 (8 bases). Looked up from germline, CDR1 is SGDLS and CDR2 is YYNGEE. V lost 4 bases to trimming and J lost 8 bases, with 17 bases between them. The CDR3 loop spans 14 amino acids. The CDR3 reads CASSPRGLAGTQYF. CDR3 bases: TGTGCCAGCAGCCCTAGGGGGCTAGCGGGTACGCAGTATTTT.

The chain employs TRBV11-2 and TRBJ2-1; D gene uncertain. Germline-derived CDR1 and CDR2 are SGHAT and FQNNGV. Between the trimmed V and J ends, which lost 2 bases and 4 bases, there was a span of 9 bases. This CDR3 has 14 residues. This CDR3 reads CASSLWVRYNEQFF. The CDR3 region has the DNA TGTGCCAGCAGCTTATGGGTACGGTACAATGAGCAGTTCTTC.

The chain joins TRBV28 to TRBJ1-5, with D tentatively TRBD1 (5 bases). The germline V gene encodes CDR1 MDHEN and CDR2 SYDVKM. V gave up 0 bases and J gave up 10 bases, with 16 bases separating them. CDR3 length: 15 amino acids. The CDR3 protein is CASSLWGDSMSPQHF. As DNA, the CDR3 is TGTGCCAGCAGTTTATGGGGGGACTCTATGTCACCCCAGCATTTT.

The CDR3 region is CASRERELSYEQYF. The CDR3 DNA is TGTGCCAGTAGGGAGCGGGAGTTATCCTACGAGCAGTACTTC. V and J are TRBV19 and TRBJ2-7, with 8 bases that match TRBD2. From germline, CDR1 is LNHDA and CDR2 SQIVND (reference sequence). This CDR3 is built from 14 residues. Trimming at V came to 6 bases and at J to 1 base, leaving 5 bases not matched to a gene.

The chain joins TRBV28 to TRBJ1-3; TRBD1 is a possible D gene (5 bases). The CDR3 extends over 15 amino acids. The V end was cut by 3 bases, the J end by 0 bases, with 9 bases between. Germline CDR1 reads MDHEN; CDR2 reads SYDVKM. CDR3 bases: TGTGCCAGCAGTTTGGGGACTATCTCTGGAAACACCATATATTTT. Translated, it gives CASSLGTISGNTIYF.

This clone was recorded once. This sequence joins TRBV4-2 and TRBJ1-1, with a possible D match to TRBD1 (5 bases). Trimming removed 0 bases at V and 1 base at J, with 18 bases between. The CDR3 loop spans 18 amino acids. CDR1 is LGHNA and CDR2 is YNFKEQ in the germline V gene. CDR3 in amino acids: CASSQDGGKVAQNTEAFF. In DNA, the CDR3 is TGTGCCAGCAGCCAAGATGGGGGAAAAGTGGCCCAGAACACTGAAGCTTTCTTT.

The V gene is TRBV7-2, the J gene TRBJ1-1; tentative D call: TRBD1 (5 bases). From germline, CDR1 is SGHTA and CDR2 FQGNSA. Trimming pared 6 bases from V and 1 base from J, leaving 9 bases between. The CDR3 is 13 amino acids. The CDR3 coding sequence is TGTGCCAGCAGACCCCAGGGGAACACTGAAGCTTTCTTT. Its protein is CASRPQGNTEAFF. The entire variable domain, with the rest obtained from reference TRBV7-2 and TRBJ1-1, is as follows: GAGVSQSPSNKVTEKGKDVELRCDPISGHTALYWYRQSLGQGLEFLIYFQGNSAPDKSGLPSDRFSAERTGGSVSTLTIQRTQQEDSAVYLCASRPQGNTEAFFGQGTRLTVV.

V and J are TRBV5-5 and TRBJ1-3, with a tentative D call TRBD1 (5 bases). The CDR3 extends over 16 amino acids. Trimming stripped 0 bases from V and 0 bases from J, with 10 bases between. Germline CDR1 reads SGHKS; CDR2 reads YYEKEE (reference sequence). Written as DNA, the CDR3 is TGTGCCAGCAGCTTGGAGGCAGGGCACTCTGGAAACACCATATATTTT. Residues: CASSLEAGHSGNTIYF.

For this clone: Other DNA sequences in this sample translate to the same CDR3. The rearrangement joins TRBV27 to TRBJ2-7; perhaps D is TRBD1 or TRBD2 (5 bases each). Trimming took 2 bases from V and 2 from J, leaving 7 bases between them. CDR3 length: 13 residues. Germline V lookup: CDR1 MNHEY, CDR2 SMNVEV (reference sequence). The CDR3 reads CASSLQGPYEQYF. The CDR3 DNA reads TGTGCCAGCAGTTTACAGGGACCCTACGAGCAGTACTTC.

With respect to this clone: At one end the junction does not follow the germline gene, possibly because of a read error. The chain combines TRBV4-1 with TRBJ1-1; a possible D gene is TRBD1 (5 bases). The CDR3 is made up of 16 amino acids. Germline V gene lookup returns CDR1 MGHRA and CDR2 YSYEKL. The DNA for the CDR3 is TGTGCCAGCAGCCAGGCGCCTTGGGGCTCGAACACTGAAGCTTTCTTT. This translates into CASSQAPWGSNTEAFF.

The chain joins TRBV27 to TRBJ2-3; D is unresolved. The V end was cut by 1 base, the J end by 2 bases, with 7 bases between. The CDR3 is 14 residues long. Germline V gene sequence: CDR1 MNHEY, CDR2 SMNVEV (reference sequence). The CDR3 sequence is CASSLYSVTDTQYF. CDR3 bases: TGTGCCAGCAGTTTATATTCCGTCACAGATACGCAGTATTTT.

V is TRBV7-9 and J is TRBJ2-1; D gene uncertain. The CDR3 length is 14 residues. CDR1 is SEHNR, CDR2 FQNEAQ, per germline (reference sequence). Trimming pared 1 base from V and 8 bases from J, leaving 12 bases between. The DNA for the CDR3 is TGTGCCAGCAGCTTAGGTCATAGACGGGATGAGCAGTTCTTC. Protein: CASSLGHRRDEQFF.

This chain joins TRBV4-3 and TRBJ1-6; maybe TRBD1 (6 bases). The V gene lost 0 bases and the J gene lost 7 bases, with 10 bases spanning the gap. CDR3 length: 15 amino acids. Germline V gene lookup returns CDR1 LGHNA and CDR2 YSLEER. The CDR3 bases are TGCGCCAGCAGCCAAGATACGGGGGCAAATTCACCCCTCCACTTT. As protein: CASSQDTGANSPLHF.

The chain employs TRBV19 and TRBJ2-7; D unclear. The CDR3 loop spans 14 amino acids. V was cut by 3 bases and J by 2 bases, with 11 bases left in between. CDR1 is LNHDA, CDR2 SQIVND, per germline (reference sequence). The CDR3, as DNA: TGTGCCAGTAGTATCTCGGGCGGCACCTACGAGCAGTACTTC. It encodes CASSISGGTYEQYF.

V usage is TRBV5-1 and J usage is TRBJ2-7, with TRBD1 as a possible D gene (5 bases). The ends were cut back, 7 bases at V and 2 bases at J, with 13 bases in the middle. Looked up from germline, CDR1 is SGHRS and CDR2 is YFSETQ. The CDR3 spans 13 residues. The CDR3 sequence is CASSADTPYEQYF. CDR3 sequence (DNA): TGCGCCAGCTCTGCGGACACCCCCTACGAGCAGTACTTC.

This sequence joins TRBV5-6 and TRBJ2-7; D is possibly TRBD1 (6 bases). Trimming took off 2 bases at V and 6 bases at J, with 15 bases between the two ends. Germline CDR1 is SGHDT and CDR2 is YYEEEE. The CDR3 spans 14 residues. Written as DNA, the CDR3 is TGTGCCAGCAGCTTCCCGATGGGGGCGGGCGAGCAGTACTTC. Amino acids: CASSFPMGAGEQYF.

The rearrangement uses TRBV15 and TRBJ2-6, with no clear D. This CDR3 has 17 amino acids. The germline V gene has CDR1 LNHNV and CDR2 YYDKDF (reference sequence). Trimming removed 1 base at V and 2 bases at J, with 12 bases between. The DNA of the CDR3 is TGTGCCACCAGCAGAGTCCCACGGAAAGCTGGGGCCAACGTCCTGACTTTC. It yields the protein CATSRVPRKAGANVLTF.